This passage covers 10 T cell receptor beta chains from one sample sequenced in a study of Graves' ophthalmopathy and Graves' hyperthyroidism. Amplification of the TCR beta CDR3 regions used RNA transcripts (as template). Scientists carried out first-round RT-PCR using HTBI primers and then a second-round multiplex PCR. TCRdb used MiXCR to reprocess the multiplex PCR reads, holding one entry per CDR3 protein. The table shows 500,000 to 800,000 distinct CDR3 sequences, with over 40% occurring only once. The specimen sequenced was peripheral blood. These receptor sequences come from an adult man with Graves' ophthalmopathy.

As concerns this clonotype: One end of the junction is discordant with germline, which a read error may explain. The chain couples TRBV10-2 to TRBJ2-3, with D perhaps given as TRBD1 or TRBD2 (5 bases each). This CDR3 contains 14 residues. Germline CDR1 and CDR2: WSHSY and SAAADI. The CDR3 nucleotides are TGCGCCAGCAGTGAGTTGGGACCGACAGATGCGCAGTATTTT. Translated, it gives CASSELGPTDAQYF.

Remarks on this clonotype: One end of the junction varies from germline; a read error may be responsible. The V gene is TRBV29-1, the J gene TRBJ2-5; D is ambiguous. CDR1 and CDR2 from the germline V gene are SQVTM and ANQGSEA. This CDR3 is 10 amino acids long. The CDR3 spells CSPHQETQYF. In nucleotides, the CDR3 is TGCAGCCCCCACCAGGAGACCCAGTACTTC.

With regard to this clonotype: A much bigger clone sits one base away, suggesting this may be a read error. The V gene is TRBV20-1, the J gene TRBJ2-7, with D uncertain. The germline V gene has CDR1 DFQATT and CDR2 SNEGSKA (reference sequence). This CDR3 is built from 11 residues. The V and J ends lost 0 bases and 2 bases respectively, with 2 bases between them. The CDR3 DNA is TGCAGTGCTAGAGAAACCTACGAGCAGTACTTC. It specifies CSARETYEQYF.

The rearrangement joins TRBV3-1 to TRBJ2-5; D not resolved. Per the germline V gene, CDR1 is LGHDT and CDR2 is YNNKEL (reference sequence). The CDR3 is 16 amino acids. V lost 4 bases, J lost 2 bases, and 17 bases lay in between. The CDR3 DNA is TGTGCCAGCAGCCCGTCCACAATTTACTCACAAGAGACCCAGTACTTC. Encoded protein: CASSPSTIYSQETQYF.

This clonotype was picked up a small number of times. The chain combines TRBV5-1 with TRBJ2-7; 7 positions agree with TRBD2. After removal of 4 bases from V and 2 bases from J, the junction contained 9 bases not matched to a gene. Per the germline V gene, CDR1 is SGHRS and CDR2 is YFSETQ. The CDR3 runs 15 residues. CDR3 DNA sequence: TGCGCCAGCAGCCCGTCGTGGGGGGGGACCTACGAGCAGTACTTC. This codes for CASSPSWGGTYEQYF.

This clonotype has a handful of counts. The CDR3 loop reads CASSITSGANTGELFF. In nucleotides, the CDR3 is TGTGCCAGCAGCATCACTAGCGGAGCGAACACCGGGGAGCTGTTTTTT. The genes are TRBV9 and TRBJ2-2; 8 positions match TRBD2. The V gene's germline CDR1 is SGDLS and CDR2 YYNGEE. The CDR3 covers 16 residues. The V gene end was trimmed by 4 bases and the J gene end by 0 bases; junction bases not matched to a gene: 5.

In this sample, this clonotype turned up a few times. The chain couples TRBV14 to TRBJ2-2, with 11 bases matching TRBD2. Looked up from germline, CDR1 is SGHDN and CDR2 is FVKESK. With V trimmed by 2 bases and J by 7 bases, 9 bases remained unmatched. The CDR3 has 17 amino acids. CDR3: CASSQRLAGTWRGELFF. CDR3 in DNA: TGTGCCAGCAGCCAAAGACTAGCGGGAACGTGGCGCGGGGAGCTGTTTTTT.

A few counts support this clonotype. The rearrangement links TRBV5-1 to TRBJ1-1, with a possible D match to TRBD1 (5 bases). This CDR3 spans 18 amino acids. The germline V and J ends were trimmed by 4 bases and 1 base, with 23 bases remaining between them. Germline V CDR1 and CDR2: SGHRS, YFSETQ. The CDR3 region has the DNA TGCGCCAGCAGCCCTGGTACGAACTGGGGACGGCCGAACACTGAAGCTTTCTTT. Amino acid sequence: CASSPGTNWGRPNTEAFF.

This clonotype was seen at least ten times. The rearrangement links TRBV29-1 to TRBJ2-7, with TRBD1 matching over 10 bases. This CDR3 spans 13 amino acids. Germline lookup yields CDR1 SQVTM and CDR2 ANQGSEA. V shed 5 bases and J 7 bases; nucleotides not matched to a gene: 8. The CDR3 nucleotides read TGCAGCGTTCGGGGACAGGGGCCGGGGGAGCAGTACTTC. Protein product: CSVRGQGPGEQYF.

This chain links TRBV25-1 with TRBJ2-2; tentative D call: TRBD1 (5 bases). Germline V gives CDR1 MGHDK, CDR2 SYGVNS. The CDR3 spans 12 residues. V lost 6 bases and J 4 bases, leaving 6 bases between the germline ends. This CDR3 is CASRGRTGELFF. In nucleotides, the CDR3 is TGTGCCAGCAGGGGGCGCACCGGGGAGCTGTTTTTT.